The 5 T cell receptor beta chains presented below share a single source sample, sequenced in a study of a mutant IDH1 vaccine in newly diagnosed glioma. Repertoires were generated with immunoSEQ multiplex PCR, while TCRdb's copy carries only in-frame clones and drops some. The profile shows tens of thousands of clones, approximately 83% of them singletons. The time point is: baseline, week 1 (first vaccination visit). Noted treatment: pre-vaccination baseline after standard-of-care therapy. The sequencing here drew on PBMCs, taken from a glioma patient treated with radiotherapy, temozolomide or both. The source is a woman aged 45-60 years with glioma.

The chain has TRBV7-8 and TRBJ1-1; 7 bases line up with TRBD1. Trimming at V came to 5 bases and at J to 0 bases, leaving 3 bases not matched to a gene. CDR3 length equals 14 residues. In germline, CDR1 is SGHVS, CDR2 FQNEAQ. The CDR3 coding sequence is TGTGCCAGCAGCCAGGGGGGGGTGAACACTGAAGCTTTCTTT. Protein product: CASSQGGVNTEAFF.

This clone occurred a few times. J is TRBJ2-3 and V is TRBV9; no clear D. This CDR3 contains 14 residues. V was shortened by 0 bases and J by 5 bases, with 10 bases between the two germline ends. Germline CDR1 reads SGDLS; CDR2 reads YYNGEE. The CDR3 is CASSVGTVGDTQYF. CDR3 bases: TGTGCCAGCAGCGTAGGCACGGTGGGAGATACGCAGTATTTT.

The genes are TRBV9 and TRBJ1-2; D is perhaps TRBD1 (6 bases). Trimming took 4 bases from V and 4 from J, leaving 26 bases between them. The CDR3 consists of 18 residues. The germline gives CDR1 SGDLS, CDR2 YYNGEE. The CDR3 region has the DNA TGTGCCAGCAGCCCCCGGGGGGACGGAGCTCCACAGGGCTATGGCTACACCTTC. This sequence encodes CASSPRGDGAPQGYGYTF.

The chain carries TRBV7-9 and TRBJ2-2; possibly TRBD2 for D (5 bases). The CDR3 totals 14 residues. In germline, CDR1 is SEHNR, CDR2 FQNEAQ (reference sequence). Trimming stripped 2 bases from V and 5 bases from J, with 9 bases between. The CDR3 bases are TGTGCCAGCAGCTTACCAGAGGGAACCGGGGAGCTGTTTTTT. It specifies CASSLPEGTGELFF.

The chain is built from TRBV19 and TRBJ1-5; D perhaps matches TRBD1 (6 bases). Per germline, CDR1 LNHDA and CDR2 SQIVND (reference sequence). CDR3 size: 15 residues. Deletions cut 0 bases from V and 1 base from J, with 7 bases between. DNA for the CDR3: TGTGCCAGTAGTATAGAACAGGGAAGCAATCAGCCCCAGCATTTT. Encoded protein: CASSIEQGSNQPQHF.